The sequence of this T cell receptor beta chain was determined in a study of blood T cell repertoires in COVID-19. Across the whole study: From T cells, B-cell-depleted T cells, or PBMCs came the material, which was cDNA or gDNA.

As originally analysed: Nucleated cell number was recorded as an estimate derived from reference gene primer amplification. Sequencing was performed with immunoSEQ multiplex PCR; in TCRdb, only in-frame clones are kept and a portion is missing. V, J and clone size are taken as reported in that table, and D and trimming were inferred from the DNA itself. Altogether around 430,000 clones are present, 80% to 90% being singletons, with the ten largest covering approximately 9.3%. This CDR3 has 15 residues. Germline V gives CDR1 SNHLY, CDR2 FYNNEI. The ends were cut back, 8 bases at V and 3 bases at J, with 17 bases in the middle. Living in roughly 23 US areas, the participants were between roughly 18 and 95 years of age. Donors were grouped by their self-reported clinical history.

This receptor was obtained from a woman between 50 and 59 years old who had recovered from COVID-19. The sample consisted of PBMCs or T cells enriched from blood (not recorded which). The chain uses TRBV2 and TRBJ1-5; D may be TRBD1 (6 bases). CDR3 coding DNA: TGTGCCAGCCTTAAAGATGGGACAATCAATCAGCCCCAGCATTTT. It codes for CASLKDGTINQPQHF.